This T cell receptor (beta chain) was documented in a study of human T cells and chemical hapten exposure. Attachment of unique molecular identifiers to individual cDNA molecules was performed in the library. Original data processing: Counting gave a median of roughly 100,000 TCRs per sample, with values ranging from about 23,224 to 690,600. Each CDR3 protein is one row after TCRdb ran MiXCR on the RACE reads. The V and J calls were determined by TCRdb, not by the authors. This table has tens of thousands of distinct CDR3 sequences, approximately 8.2% appearing once. Noted time point: healthy volunteer bleed at 2 weeks. Researchers extracted total RNA from unfractionated whole blood. Looked up from germline, CDR1 is LGHDT and CDR2 is YNNKEL (reference sequence). V lost 1 base and J lost 4, with 15 bases in between. This CDR3 contains 16 residues.

Sequences were obtained from whole blood. The receptor comes from a female donor in good health. Some clones in this sample may be carry-over from other donors' samples. The genes are TRBV3-1 and TRBJ2-3; a possible D gene is TRBD2 (6 bases). This CDR3 reads CASSQGGGGMADTQYF. DNA for the CDR3: TGTGCCAGCAGCCAAGGAGGCGGCGGGATGGCAGATACGCAGTATTTT.